This TCR beta chain was captured by sequencing in a study of T cells in narcolepsy. General study findings and limits: Autoreactive HCRT-specific and TRIB2-specific clonotypes were marked in same-patient CSF-versus-blood CD4+ comparisons. Autoreactive clonotypes reportedly recurred in blood of same and different patients, not controls.

The protocol was immunoSEQ multiplex PCR, while the TCRdb copy is restricted to in-frame clones and leaves out a portion. The sample has 15,000 to 20,000 clones; around 86% are singletons. Germline V gene sequence: CDR1 ENHRY, CDR2 SYGVKD. V trimming: 6 bases; J trimming: 8 bases; junction bases outside the gene matches: 4. This CDR3 comprises 15 residues. Comments on this clone: Its antigen remains unidentified.

The V call is TRBV10-3, the J call TRBJ2-1, with 16 positions matching TRBD2. The sequence was collected from a human donor in good health. The material sequenced was memory (CD45RA-) CD4+ T cells from blood. The CDR3 region is CAIRGTSGRAHEQFF. The CDR3 nucleotides are TGTGCCATCAGAGGGACTAGCGGGAGGGCCCATGAGCAGTTCTTC.